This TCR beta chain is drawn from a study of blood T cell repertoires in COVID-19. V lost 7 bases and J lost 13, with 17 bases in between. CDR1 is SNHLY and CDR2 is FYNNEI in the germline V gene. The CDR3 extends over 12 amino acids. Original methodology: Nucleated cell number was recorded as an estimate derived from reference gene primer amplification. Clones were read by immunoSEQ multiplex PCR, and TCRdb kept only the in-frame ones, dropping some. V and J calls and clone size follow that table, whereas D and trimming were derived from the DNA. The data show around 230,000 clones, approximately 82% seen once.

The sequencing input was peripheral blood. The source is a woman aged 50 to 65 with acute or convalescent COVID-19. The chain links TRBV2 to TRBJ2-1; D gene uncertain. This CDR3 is CASMERRVPQFF. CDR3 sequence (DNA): TGTGCCAGCATGGAGAGGCGTGTTCCTCAGTTCTTC.